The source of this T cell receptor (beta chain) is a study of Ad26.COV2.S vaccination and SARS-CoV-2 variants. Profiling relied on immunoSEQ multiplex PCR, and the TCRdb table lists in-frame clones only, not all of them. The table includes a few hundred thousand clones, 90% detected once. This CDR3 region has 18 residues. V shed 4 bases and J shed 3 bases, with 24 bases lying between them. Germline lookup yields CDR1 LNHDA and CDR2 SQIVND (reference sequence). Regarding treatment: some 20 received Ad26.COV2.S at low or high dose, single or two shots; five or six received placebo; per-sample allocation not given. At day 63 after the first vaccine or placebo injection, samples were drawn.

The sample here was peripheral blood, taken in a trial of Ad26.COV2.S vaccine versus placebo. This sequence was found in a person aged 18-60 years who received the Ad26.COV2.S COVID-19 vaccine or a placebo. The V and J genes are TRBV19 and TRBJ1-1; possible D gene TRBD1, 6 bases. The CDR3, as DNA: TGTGCCAGTAGTACTCTGGGCGATTCGAGCTACAGGGACACTGAAGCTTTCTTT. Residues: CASSTLGDSSYRDTEAFF.